Listed below are T cell receptor beta chains from one sample, sequenced in a study of cytomegalovirus exposure and HLA in healthy donors. Only in-frame clones appear in the TCRdb table, and some are missing; sequencing was by immunoSEQ multiplex PCR. The data contain about 180,000 clones, 70% to 85% of them seen just once; the ten biggest clones take up 3.5% to 4.5%. The sequenced material came from PBMCs. The source is a woman aged 55-75 years in good health and CMV-seropositive. Each CDR3 is given with its conserved first and last residue. The D gene is left open where the match is weak. Some rows have no size entry. The others give once, few or many, or a class for an expanded clone.

TGTGCCAGTAGTAAATTAGCGGGAAATGAGCAGTTCTTC CASSKLAGNEQFF 13 TRBV19 TRBD2 TRBJ2-1 .
TGTGCCTGGAAAGGGAGTCCAGCGTCCACAGATACGCAGTATTTT CAWKGSPASTDTQYF 15 TRBV30 . TRBJ2-3 .
TGTGCCAGCAGTCTAACTAGCGGGGTAGAGACCCAGTACTTC CASSLTSGVETQYF 14 TRBV27 TRBD2 TRBJ2-5 .
TGTGCCAGCAGTCCCCAAACTAGCGGGAAAAACAATGAGCAGTTCTTC CASSPQTSGKNNEQFF 16 TRBV6-6 TRBD2 TRBJ2-1 .
TGTGCCAGCAGTAACAGCCCTGGGACTAGATCCTACGAGCAGTACTTC CASSNSPGTRSYEQYF 16 TRBV5-4 TRBD2 TRBJ2-7 .
TGTGCCAGCAGTTCCCCAGACTACCGGCAGTACTTC CASSSPDYRQYF 12 TRBV28 . TRBJ2-7 .
TGTGCCAGCAGGGCAATAGACAGGCGGAGAACGGCTTTCTTT CASRAIDRRRTAFF 14 TRBV6-6 . TRBJ1-1 .
TGCGCCAGCAGCCAAGTTCTCGGGCGGGGATTGGGGTACGAGCAGTACTTC CASSQVLGRGLGYEQYF 17 TRBV4-1 . TRBJ2-7 once
TGTGCCAGTAGTCCTGGGACAGGGAACACTGAAGCTTTCTTT CASSPGTGNTEAFF 14 TRBV19 TRBD1 TRBJ1-1 .
TGTGCCAGCAGCGACCCGCAGCCGGGGAATGAAAAACTGTTTTTT CASSDPQPGNEKLFF 15 TRBV7-9 . TRBJ1-4 .
TGTGCCAGCAGCTTAGGCCGGACAAATGAAGCTTTCTTT CASSLGRTNEAFF 13 TRBV13 . TRBJ1-1 .
TGCGCCAGCAGCCCCGGGACAGAGCGTTCACCCCTCCACTTT CASSPGTERSPLHF 14 TRBV5-1 TRBD1 TRBJ1-6 .
TGTGCCAGCAGCCCGCGGGACAGGGGACACGAGCAGTACTTC CASSPRDRGHEQYF 14 TRBV7-6 TRBD1 TRBJ2-7 .
TGTGCCAGCAGTTTCTTGGACAGGGCGACCTACGAGCAGTACTTC CASSFLDRATYEQYF 15 TRBV6-6 TRBD1 TRBJ2-7 .
TGTGCCAGCAGCTTAGTCGGTTTTAGCGCGAACAATGAGCAGTTCTTC CASSLVGFSANNEQFF 16 TRBV7-9 . TRBJ2-1 .
TGTGCCAGCAGCTTCCTTGGGGCCCGGGTAAATGAGCAGTTCTTC CASSFLGARVNEQFF 15 TRBV7-3 . TRBJ2-1 few
TGTGCCAGCAGCGTAGGCAGGGGGGTAGCAGATACGCAGTATTTT CASSVGRGVADTQYF 15 TRBV9 . TRBJ2-3 .
TGTGCCAGCAGCTTCCTAGCGGGACTCAGGGAGCAGTTCTTC CASSFLAGLREQFF 14 TRBV7-9 TRBD2 TRBJ2-1 .
TGTGCCAGCAGTTTTCAGGGGTTGAAGTCCTACGAGCAGTACTTC CASSFQGLKSYEQYF 15 TRBV28 . TRBJ2-7 .
TGTGCCAGCAGCAAAAATTGCGGAGGAAACGATGAAAAACTGTTTTTT CASSKNCGGNDEKLFF 16 TRBV21-1 . TRBJ1-4 .
TGTGCCAGCAGCAAAACGGGCGGGGGGTCCCCCTACGAGCAGTACTTC CASSKTGGGSPYEQYF 16 TRBV7-2 TRBD2 TRBJ2-7 once
TGTGCCATCAGTGAGTCCAGGGACTCCCAACCCCTCCACTTT CAISESRDSQPLHF 14 TRBV10-3 . TRBJ1-6 .
TGCGCCAGCAGCTTGGGCGGCGGGCTGTTGGATGAGCAGTTCTTC CASSLGGGLLDEQFF 15 TRBV5-1 . TRBJ2-1 .
TGTGCCATCAGGGGGGGGACCTCCTACGAGCAGTACTTC CAIRGGTSYEQYF 13 TRBV10-3 TRBD2 TRBJ2-7 .